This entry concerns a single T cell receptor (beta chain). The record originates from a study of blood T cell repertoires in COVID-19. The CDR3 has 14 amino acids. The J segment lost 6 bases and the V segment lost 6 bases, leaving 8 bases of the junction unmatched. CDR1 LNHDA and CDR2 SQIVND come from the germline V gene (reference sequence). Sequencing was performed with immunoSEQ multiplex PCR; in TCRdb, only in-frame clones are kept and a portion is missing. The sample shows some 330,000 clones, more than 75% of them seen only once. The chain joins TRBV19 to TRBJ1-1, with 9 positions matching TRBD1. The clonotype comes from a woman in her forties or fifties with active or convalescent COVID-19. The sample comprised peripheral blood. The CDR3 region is CASRVTGGRSEAFF. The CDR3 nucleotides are TGTGCCAGTAGGGTGACAGGGGGTCGGTCTGAAGCTTTCTTT.